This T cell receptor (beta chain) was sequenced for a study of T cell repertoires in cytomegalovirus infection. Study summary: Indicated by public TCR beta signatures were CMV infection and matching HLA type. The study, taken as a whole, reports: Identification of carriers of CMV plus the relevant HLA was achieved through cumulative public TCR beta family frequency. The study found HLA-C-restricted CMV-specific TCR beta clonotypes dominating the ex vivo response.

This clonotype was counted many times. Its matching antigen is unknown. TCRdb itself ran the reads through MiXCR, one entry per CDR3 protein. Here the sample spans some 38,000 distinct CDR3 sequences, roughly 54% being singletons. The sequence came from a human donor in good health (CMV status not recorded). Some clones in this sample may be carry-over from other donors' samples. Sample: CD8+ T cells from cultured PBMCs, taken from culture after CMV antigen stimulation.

The CDR3 bases are TGTGCCAGCAGTTACTTGGGGGGACAGAACTATGGCTACACCTTC. Its protein is CASSYLGGQNYGYTF. V usage is TRBV6-5 and J usage is TRBJ1-2; 7 bases fit TRBD1. J lost 2 bases, V lost 1 base, and 4 bases had no gene match. CDR1 is MNHEY, CDR2 SVGAGI, per germline. This CDR3 spans 15 amino acids.